Listed here is a single T cell receptor beta chain. This clonotype showed up just a few times. Its antigen remains undetermined. Base quality data are lacking; no much larger clone is found one base away. The data stem from a study of regulatory T cells in long-lasting Graves disease (dated by TCRdb to the early 2020s). Regarding the study in general: Persistent Graves' disease meant more than 5 years of antithyroid drug treatment with TSH receptor autoantibodies that stayed positive. A total of 33 samples underwent TCR sequencing, from roughly 13 patients with persistent Graves' disease and 20 or so patients with newly diagnosed Graves' disease. The study took place in China and was registered as a clinical trial. Patients with persistent Graves' disease were compared with patients with newly diagnosed Graves' disease using TCR sequencing and RNA sequencing of peripheral blood. Persistent Graves' disease patients in the clinical cohort had taken antithyroid drugs for about 10.3 years on average.

The paper's findings and limits, for the study overall: Only the TCR beta chain was sequenced and analyzed. Patients with persistent disease shared more public clonotypes (around 2,500) than newly diagnosed patients did (966). Compared with newly diagnosed patients, patients with persistent Graves' disease had lower TCR Shannon entropy and fewer highly expanded clones, which suggests clonal expansion. The authors noted that the small sample size was a limitation that may lower accuracy. The study examined only peripheral blood because the primary lesion, thyroid tissue, could not be accessed.

The receptor library was made with multiplex PCR. The data were produced on an Illumina HiSeq 4000. To build TCR beta libraries, CDR3 regions were amplified by Arm-PCR using iRepertoire HTBI primers. Before sequencing, the PCR products underwent gel purification. Per the source publication's procedure: Gene usage analysis of CDR3 amino acid clonotypes relied on the roughly 64 TRBV and over 13 TRBJ segments identified across samples. Filtered high-quality paired reads were merged into contigs using COPE and FqMerger. BLAST was used to align contigs to IMGT TRBV, TRBD and TRBJ reference genes, and CDR3 was defined according to IMGT. Clonotypes above 0.1% frequency were classified as highly expanded clones. Shannon entropy was used to measure repertoire diversity, and the Gini coefficient was used to measure V-J evenness. A clonotype was considered public if more than one individual shared it. TCRdb handled the public reads itself, with Q25 trimming in fastp and clone calling in MiXCR, and kept productive beta chains. One record per CDR3 amino acid sequence lists the most common genes and DNA. V and J calls and clone size were set by TCRdb, not the authors. The sample table holds fewer than 600,000 distinct CDR3 sequences, of which about 20% were seen once. About 12% of the sample rests with the top ten.

The sample's time point label, in plain terms: persistent/refractory GD, antithyroid drugs over 5 years with positive TRAb. RNA was extracted from PBMCs in TRIzol for both TCR sequencing and RNA sequencing. The diagnosis of Graves' disease followed American Thyroid Association guidelines. Patients were recruited from an endocrinology department in Xi'an, China. Each patient gave about 10 milliliters of peripheral blood, collected in an EDTA anticoagulant tube. Ficoll Paque Plus density gradient separation was used to isolate PBMCs, and no additional T cell sorting was done. An Agilent 2100 Bioanalyzer and agarose gel were used to assess RNA quality, and a NanoDrop 2000 was used to measure RNA concentration. Sample: peripheral blood mononuclear cells (PBMCs), taken when the disease was refractory, from a patient treated with antithyroid drugs. This TCR came from a female donor with Graves disease.

Read as DNA, the sequence is TGTGCCAGCAGCTTAGGTGTGGGCGGGGGAACAGATACGCAGTATTTT. This is translated as CASSLGVGGGTDTQYF. This receptor chain uses TRBV11-2 and TRBJ2-3, and TRBD2 aligns with 7 junction nucleotides. The CDR3, cysteine through phenylalanine, is 16 amino acids long. Only the CDR3 DNA stays, 48 bases, in frame from base 1. Trimming takes 1 base off V and 3 bases off J; junction bases not matched to a gene: 7. CDR1 and CDR2, looked up from the germline V gene, are SGHAT and FQNNGV.